The 27 T cell receptor beta chains presented below share a single source sample, sequenced in a study of T cell responses to AZD1222 COVID-19 vaccine. Profiling relied on immunoSEQ multiplex PCR, and the TCRdb table lists in-frame clones only, not all of them. The data contain roughly 180,000 clones, 88% of them singletons. The sequences come from peripheral blood, collected on day 0 of AZD1222 vaccination. All receptors come from an adult in good health.

The chain couples TRBV4-2 to TRBJ2-3; maybe TRBD2 (5 bases). Trimming shortened V by 3 bases and J by 5 bases, and 9 bases separated the two germline ends. This CDR3 is built from 13 residues. Per the germline V gene, CDR1 is LGHNA and CDR2 is YNFKEQ. The CDR3 region has the DNA TGTGCCAGCAGCCACGCCCGGGAAGATACGCAGTATTTT. As protein: CASSHAREDTQYF.

The rearrangement links TRBV12-3 or TRBV12-4 to TRBJ2-7; D gene unclear. Trimming took off 8 bases at V and 6 bases at J, with 17 bases between the two ends. The CDR3 has 13 residues. In DNA form, the CDR3 reads TGTGCCAGCTCGTACCGGATACTGTCCGAGCAGTACTTC. Amino acid sequence: CASSYRILSEQYF.

The chain employs TRBV28 and TRBJ2-7; 9 nucleotides match TRBD2. Germline lookup yields CDR1 MDHEN and CDR2 SYDVKM. The trim removed 7 bases at V and 1 base at J, leaving 8 bases unmatched. This CDR3 region has 15 residues. The CDR3 region has the DNA TGTGCCAGCATCGTTAGCGGGAGACCGTCCTACGAGCAGTACTTC. Translation: CASIVSGRPSYEQYF.

This rearrangement joins TRBV19 to TRBJ2-1, with D possibly being TRBD1 (6 bases). The CDR3 is made up of 14 amino acids. CDR1 LNHDA and CDR2 SQIVND come from the germline V gene (reference sequence). Trimming pared 8 bases from V and 0 bases from J, leaving 11 bases between. The CDR3 DNA reads as TGTGCCAGTTTGGGGGCTAGCTCCTACAATGAGCAGTTCTTC. It specifies CASLGASSYNEQFF.

The rearrangement links TRBV27 to TRBJ1-4; unclear D gene. The CDR3 covers 14 residues. The V gene lost 5 bases and the J gene lost 0 bases, with 7 bases spanning the gap. The V gene's germline CDR1 is MNHEY and CDR2 SMNVEV (reference sequence). This CDR3 reads CASSEYATNEKLFF. In nucleotides, the CDR3 is TGTGCCAGCAGTGAATATGCAACTAATGAAAAACTGTTTTTT. Based on the CDR3 plus reference TRBV27 and TRBJ1-4, the full variable domain is EAQVTQNPRYLITVTGKKLTVTCSQNMNHEYMSWYRQDPGLGLRQIYYSMNVEVTDKGDVPEGYKVSRKEKRNFPLILESPSPNQTSLYFCASSEYATNEKLFFGSGTQLSVL.

The chain joins TRBV30 to TRBJ2-5, with D maybe TRBD1 (5 bases). CDR1 is GTSNPN, CDR2 SVGIG, per germline (reference sequence). Trimming cost V 0 bases and J 2 bases, with 10 bases left between them. The CDR3 is 14 residues long. The CDR3 reads CAWSVPRVQETQYF. CDR3 sequence (DNA): TGTGCCTGGAGTGTTCCCAGGGTTCAAGAGACCCAGTACTTC.

The rearrangement joins TRBV11-2 to TRBJ1-1; D might be TRBD1 (5 bases). The CDR3 totals 15 residues. Looked up from germline, CDR1 is SGHAT and CDR2 is FQNNGV. V was pared by 7 bases and J by 6 bases, with 21 bases between. This CDR3 reads CASIGQIGVGAEAFF. CDR3 nucleotides: TGTGCCAGCATTGGTCAGATAGGAGTGGGGGCTGAAGCTTTCTTT.

The V gene is TRBV7-3, the J gene TRBJ1-1, with a tentative D call TRBD1 (6 bases). V dropped 2 bases and J dropped 5 bases, with 12 bases sitting between them. This CDR3 region has 14 residues. Germline loops: CDR1 SGHTA, CDR2 FQGTGA. CDR3 sequence: CASSLLGAKTEAFF. The CDR3 DNA follows: TGTGCCAGCAGCTTACTGGGGGCGAAGACTGAAGCTTTCTTT.

The chain has TRBV5-1 and TRBJ2-1; D gene unclear. The CDR3 sequence is 14 residues long. Trimming pared 0 bases from V and 0 bases from J, leaving 4 bases between. The germline V gene has CDR1 SGHRS and CDR2 YFSETQ. In DNA form, the CDR3 reads TGCGCCAGCAGCTTGGATAACTCCTACAATGAGCAGTTCTTC. This sequence encodes CASSLDNSYNEQFF.

This chain connects TRBV6-2 or TRBV6-3 to TRBJ1-1; D not resolved. The CDR3 is 13 residues long. Germline V lookup: CDR1 MNHEY, CDR2 SVGEGT. The ends were cut back, 6 bases at V and 1 base at J, with 9 bases in the middle. The CDR3 here is CASSLRENTEAFF. In nucleotides, the CDR3 is TGTGCCAGCAGCCTCCGGGAGAACACTGAAGCTTTCTTT.

In DNA form, the CDR3 reads TGTGCCAGCAGTCCTACCCCAGGGACAGTTCTCAGGGGCACTGAAGCTTTCTTT. Residues: CASSPTPGTVLRGTEAFF. The gene calls are TRBV27 and TRBJ1-1, with 7 nucleotides matching TRBD1. This CDR3 has 18 residues. In germline, CDR1 is MNHEY, CDR2 SMNVEV (reference sequence). The V gene end was trimmed by 5 bases and the J gene end by 4 bases; junction bases not matched to a gene: 19.

The chain recombines TRBV19 with TRBJ2-1; 7 positions agree with TRBD2. In germline, CDR1 is LNHDA, CDR2 SQIVND (reference sequence). The V and J ends lost 3 bases and 3 bases, in that order; junction bases with no gene match: 17. The CDR3 has 19 residues. DNA of the CDR3: TGTGCCAGTAGTATCAGACTAGCAACCGACGGGGAAGGCTACAATGAGCAGTTCTTC. Amino acids: CASSIRLATDGEGYNEQFF.

This chain uses TRBV7-6 with TRBJ1-4, with a tentative D call TRBD1 (5 bases). This CDR3 has 15 amino acids. Per germline, CDR1 SGHVS and CDR2 FNYEAQ. Trimming removed 5 bases at V and 0 bases at J, with 10 bases between. The CDR3 region has the DNA TGTGCCAGCAGCCCGGACACCTCAACTAATGAAAAACTGTTTTTT. Its protein product is CASSPDTSTNEKLFF.

The V call is TRBV14, the J call TRBJ1-1; D remains ambiguous. This CDR3 contains 12 residues. The V gene's germline CDR1 is SGHDN and CDR2 FVKESK. The V end was cut by 5 bases, the J end by 4 bases, with 8 bases between. For the CDR3, the DNA is TGTGCCAGCAGCGGCCGGGGCACTGAAGCTTTCTTT. It is translated as CASSGRGTEAFF.

The chain combines TRBV5-4 with TRBJ1-1, with a possible D match to TRBD1 (5 bases). The length of the CDR3 is 14 residues. The germline gives CDR1 SGHNT, CDR2 YYREEE (reference sequence). The ends were cut back, 5 bases at V and 11 bases at J, with 22 bases in the middle. The CDR3 region is CASSSGTVVPPAFF. The CDR3 region has the DNA TGTGCCAGCAGTTCCGGGACGGTAGTTCCCCCGGCTTTCTTT. The whole variable domain, remainder taken from reference TRBV5-4 and TRBJ1-1, is ETGVTQSPTHLIKTRGQQVTLRCSSQSGHNTVSWYQQALGQGPQFIFQYYREEENGRGNFPPRFSGLQFPNYSSELNVNALELDDSALYLCASSSGTVVPPAFFGQGTRLTVV.

The rearrangement joins TRBV7-2 to TRBJ1-2, with 7 nucleotides matching TRBD1. CDR1 and CDR2 (germline): SGHTA, FQGNSA. The ends lost 2 bases at V and 8 bases at J; junction bases unmatched: 5. The length of the CDR3 is 13 residues. The CDR3 sequence: CASSLKGAEGYTF. CDR3 sequence (DNA): TGTGCCAGCAGCTTAAAGGGGGCTGAGGGCTACACCTTC. The complete variable domain, with remaining parts taken from reference TRBV7-2 and TRBJ1-2, reads GAGVSQSPSNKVTEKGKDVELRCDPISGHTALYWYRQSLGQGLEFLIYFQGNSAPDKSGLPSDRFSAERTGGSVSTLTIQRTQQEDSAVYLCASSLKGAEGYTFGSGTRLTVV.

This clone has just one count. The chain has TRBV7-9 and TRBJ2-7; TRBD2 matches at 8 bases. Germline V CDR1 and CDR2: SEHNR, FQNEAQ (reference sequence). V lost 8 bases to trimming and J lost 4 bases; unmatched junction nucleotides: 10. The length of the CDR3 is 14 residues. The DNA of the CDR3 is TGTGCCAGCGGGACGAGCGGGGGCCCTTACGAGCAGTACTTC. Its translation: CASGTSGGPYEQYF.

The chain couples TRBV5-1 to TRBJ2-3; D is perhaps TRBD1 (6 bases). Germline values: CDR1 SGHRS, CDR2 YFSETQ. The V end lost 1 base, the J end lost 0 bases, and 9 bases lay between the germline ends. There are 15 residues in the CDR3. CDR3 in DNA: TGCGCCAGCAGCTTGACAGGGCCTAGCACAGATACGCAGTATTTT. Protein: CASSLTGPSTDTQYF.

The V gene is TRBV24-1, the J gene TRBJ2-1, with 12 bases aligning to TRBD1. Per the germline V gene, CDR1 is KGHDR and CDR2 is SFDVKD. The V and J ends lost 7 bases and 9 bases, in that order; junction bases with no gene match: 3. This CDR3 is 13 amino acids long. The CDR3 DNA sequence: TGTGCCACCAGGGGACAGGGGGCGGTTGAGCAGTTCTTC. Encoded protein: CATRGQGAVEQFF.

The chain combines TRBV6-5 with TRBJ1-5; no definite D call. V was cut by 8 bases and J by 5 bases, with 13 bases left in between. Germline CDR1 and CDR2: MNHEY and SVGAGI. The CDR3 length is 13 residues. CDR3: CASGSLNHQPQHF. The CDR3 coding sequence is TGTGCCAGCGGATCCTTAAACCATCAGCCCCAGCATTTT.

The V call is TRBV28, the J call TRBJ1-6, with D perhaps matching TRBD1 (5 bases). The CDR3 is 14 residues long. V was clipped by 6 bases and J by 7 bases, with 13 bases between them. Germline lookup yields CDR1 MDHEN and CDR2 SYDVKM. Here the CDR3 DNA reads TGTGCCAGCAGGGGCAGGGAAAGGAATTCACCCCTCCACTTT. Translated: CASRGRERNSPLHF.

This chain joins TRBV6-5 and TRBJ1-1; D ambiguous. Germline V gene lookup returns CDR1 MNHEY and CDR2 SVGAGI. Deletions cut 7 bases from V and 2 bases from J, with 11 bases between. The CDR3 spans 13 residues. The CDR3 nucleotides read TGTGCCAGCACAGACACCGGAAACACTGAAGCTTTCTTT. Protein sequence: CASTDTGNTEAFF.

The chain recombines TRBV5-5 with TRBJ1-1; D not resolved. V shed 0 bases and J shed 0 bases, with 6 bases lying between them. The germline CDR1 and CDR2 sequences are SGHKS and YYEKEE (reference sequence). The CDR3 runs 14 residues. The CDR3 region has the DNA TGTGCCAGCAGCTTGGTCAGGATGAACACTGAAGCTTTCTTT. This sequence encodes CASSLVRMNTEAFF.

This clone came up once. The rearrangement uses TRBV28 and TRBJ2-3; 7 nucleotides agree with TRBD2. The V and J ends lost 3 bases and 1 base, in that order; junction bases with no gene match: 4. This CDR3 region has 15 residues. CDR1 and CDR2 from the germline V gene are MDHEN and SYDVKM. CDR3: CASSFWGGGTDTQYF. DNA of the CDR3: TGTGCCAGCAGTTTTTGGGGAGGGGGCACAGATACGCAGTATTTT.

The CDR3 nucleotides are TGTGCCAGCAGGCGGGACACTTCCTCGGCTTTCTTT. It specifies CASRRDTSSAFF. The chain links TRBV27 to TRBJ1-1; weak D call: TRBD1 (6 bases). The V end was cut by 6 bases, the J end by 11 bases, with 16 bases between. The CDR3 consists of 12 residues. CDR1 MNHEY and CDR2 SMNVEV come from the germline V gene (reference sequence).

The V call is TRBV3-1 (or the pseudogene TRBV3-2), the J call TRBJ1-3, with D maybe TRBD1 (6 bases). CDR3 length: 14 residues. Germline CDR1 and CDR2: LGHDT and YNNKEL (reference sequence). Trimming removed 10 bases from V and 2 bases from J, with 15 bases in between. In nucleotides, the CDR3 is TGTGCCACCTCACAGGGTAATCCTGGAAACACCATATATTTT. Protein: CATSQGNPGNTIYF.

A note on this clone: Other nucleotide sequences in the sample specify the same CDR3. The chain carries TRBV28 and TRBJ2-7, with 9 bases matching TRBD2. Germline loops: CDR1 MDHEN, CDR2 SYDVKM. V was clipped by 5 bases and J by 4 bases; unmatched bases: 3. The CDR3 covers 13 residues. The CDR3 loop reads CASSSGGPYEQYF. As DNA, the CDR3 is TGTGCCAGCAGTAGCGGGGGGCCTTACGAGCAGTACTTC. Drawing the rest from reference TRBV28 and TRBJ2-7, the complete variable domain is DVKVTQSSRYLVKRTGEKVFLECVQDMDHENMFWYRQDPGLGLRLIYFSYDVKMKEKGDIPEGYSVSREKKERFSLILESASTNQTSMYLCASSSGGPYEQYFGPGTRLTVT.